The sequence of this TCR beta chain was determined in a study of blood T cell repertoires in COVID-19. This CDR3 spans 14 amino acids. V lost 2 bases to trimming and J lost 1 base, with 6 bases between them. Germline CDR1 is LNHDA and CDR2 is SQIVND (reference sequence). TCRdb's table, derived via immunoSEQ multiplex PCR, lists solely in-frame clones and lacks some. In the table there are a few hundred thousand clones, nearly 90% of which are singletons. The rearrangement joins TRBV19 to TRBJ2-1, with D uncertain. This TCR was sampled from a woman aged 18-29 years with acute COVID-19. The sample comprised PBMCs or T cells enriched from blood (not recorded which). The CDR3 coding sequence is TGTGCCAGTAGTATAAAGACATCCTACAATGAGCAGTTCTTC. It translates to CASSIKTSYNEQFF.